The clone carrying this TCR beta chain was observed many times. V was pared by 3 bases and J by 0 bases, with 7 bases between. The CDR3 length is 13 residues. Per germline, CDR1 SQVTM and CDR2 ANQGSEA. Donors were systemically healthy Caucasian individuals from Russia aged roughly 6 to 100 years. PBMCs, at least 6.5 million per sample, were isolated. This specimen belongs to a study of blood T cells in healthy people across ages. Background on the study: There was about one barcoded beta molecule captured by template switching per two T cells.

Alongside a J-beta primer mix, a sample-barcoded 5' primer served in a second PCR lasting about 6 to 12 cycles. Sequencing recovered at least 2.5 million CDR3-containing paired-end reads from each sample. Each CDR3 protein gets one entry after TCRdb re-called the 5' RACE reads with MiXCR. The table lists about 290,000 distinct CDR3 sequences, 25% to 30% of them singletons. Sequencing input: blood. The sequence came from a woman in her 70s in good health. This chain uses TRBV29-1 with TRBJ2-3; D not certain. CDR3 residues: CSVDRLSTDTQYF. Here the CDR3 DNA reads TGCAGCGTTGACAGGCTTAGCACAGATACGCAGTATTTT.